What follows is one T cell receptor (beta chain) and its context. Its antigen is currently not known. No base-level quality is on record; no much larger clone is a single base apart. The data were obtained in a study of patients and donors after allogeneic stem cell transplantation (TCRdb year 2020). Libraries were made using RT-PCR. Sequencing used a NextSeq 550. TCRdb reworked the public reads: Q25 trimming with fastp, MiXCR clone assembly, productive beta chains retained. CDR3 protein duplicates are merged, each entry listing the most common genes and DNA. Here the sample has 400,000 to 450,000 distinct CDR3 sequences; approximately 16% occur a single time. The ten largest account for 7.2% of the sample. A distance of 15 bases separates the germline ends of V and J, which lose 5 bases and 2 bases respectively. Reading the germline V gene gives CDR1 SGHTA and CDR2 FQGTGA. The CDR3, cysteine through phenylalanine, is 15 amino acids long. Left in the record is the CDR3 DNA by itself, 45 bases read in frame from the first base.

The V and J segments used are TRBV7-3 and TRBJ2-5; the D segment cannot be called with confidence. The sequenced sample consisted of blood, either unsorted or a sorted T cell fraction (not recorded which). This clonotype originated in a human donor who was either an allogeneic HSCT recipient or a stem cell or donor lymphocyte infusion donor (not recorded which). It is not recorded whose cells these are; they may come from a transplant donor. This receptor has the CDR3 CASSTTGVGQETQYF. The bases read TGTGCCAGCAGCACGACCGGAGTGGGGCAAGAGACCCAGTACTTC.